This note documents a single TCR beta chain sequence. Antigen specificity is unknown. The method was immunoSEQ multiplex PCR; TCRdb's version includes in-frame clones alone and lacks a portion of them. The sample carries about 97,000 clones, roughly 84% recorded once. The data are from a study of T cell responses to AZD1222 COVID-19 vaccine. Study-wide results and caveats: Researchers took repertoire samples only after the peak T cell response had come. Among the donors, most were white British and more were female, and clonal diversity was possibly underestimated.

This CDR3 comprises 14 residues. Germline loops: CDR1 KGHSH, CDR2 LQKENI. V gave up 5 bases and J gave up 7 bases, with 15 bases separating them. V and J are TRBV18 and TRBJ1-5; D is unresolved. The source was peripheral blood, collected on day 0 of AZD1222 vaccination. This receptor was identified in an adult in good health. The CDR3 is CASSDILGGQPQHF. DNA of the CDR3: TGTGCCAGCTCAGACATCCTCGGTGGGCAGCCCCAGCATTTT.